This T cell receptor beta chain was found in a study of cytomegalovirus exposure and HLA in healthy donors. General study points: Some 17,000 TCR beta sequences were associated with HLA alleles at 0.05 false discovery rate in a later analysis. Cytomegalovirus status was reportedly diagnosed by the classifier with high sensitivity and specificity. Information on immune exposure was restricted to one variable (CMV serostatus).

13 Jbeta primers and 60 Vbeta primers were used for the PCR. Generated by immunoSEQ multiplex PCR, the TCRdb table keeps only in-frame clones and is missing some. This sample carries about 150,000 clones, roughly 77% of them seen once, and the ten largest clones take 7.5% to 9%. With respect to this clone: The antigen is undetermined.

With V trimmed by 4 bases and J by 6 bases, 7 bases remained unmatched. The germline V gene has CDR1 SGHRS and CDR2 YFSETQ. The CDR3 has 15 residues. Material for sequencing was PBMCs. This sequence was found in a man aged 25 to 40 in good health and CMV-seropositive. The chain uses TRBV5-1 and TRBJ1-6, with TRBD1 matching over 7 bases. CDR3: CASSEMGQTNSPLHF. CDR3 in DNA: TGCGCCAGCAGCGAGATGGGACAGACTAATTCACCCCTCCACTTT.